One and the same sample provided the 5 T cell receptor beta chains below, sequenced in a study of cytomegalovirus exposure and HLA in healthy donors. The PCR employed 60 Vbeta primers together with 13 Jbeta primers. Measured with immunoSEQ multiplex PCR; TCRdb has only the in-frame clones, and not every one. The table lists 160,000 or so clones, just over 75% of them singletons. Input material: PBMCs. These receptors were collected from a woman aged 40-49 years in good health and CMV-seronegative.

The rearrangement links TRBV6-5 to TRBJ2-2; 9 nucleotides agree with TRBD1. V lost 6 bases and J lost 9; bases outside the gene matches: 11. The germline V gene has CDR1 MNHEY and CDR2 SVGAGI. The CDR3 is 15 amino acids. CDR3 coding DNA: TGTGCCAGCAGACCGGGACAGGGCAAGGACCGGGAGCTGTTTTTT. Translated, it gives CASRPGQGKDRELFF.

Written as DNA, the CDR3 is TGTGCCAGCAGCCCCGGGACAGCCTACGAGCAGTACTTC. It is translated as CASSPGTAYEQYF. V is TRBV6-5 and J is TRBJ2-7; 7 bases are a match to TRBD1. Germline-derived CDR1 and CDR2 are MNHEY and SVGAGI. The V segment lost 6 bases and the J segment 2 bases; nucleotides outside the gene matches: 4. The CDR3 covers 13 residues.

V usage is TRBV29-1 and J usage is TRBJ1-4; 11 nucleotides align to TRBD1. V lost 6 bases, J lost 8 bases, and 14 bases stayed unmatched. In germline, CDR1 is SQVTM, CDR2 ANQGSEA. This CDR3 has 16 amino acids. The CDR3 reads CSVRRRGQGAAEKLFF. The CDR3 DNA follows: TGCAGCGTACGAAGAAGAGGACAGGGGGCTGCAGAAAAACTGTTTTTT. Based on the CDR3 plus reference TRBV29-1 and TRBJ1-4, the full variable domain is SAVISQKPSRDICQRGTSLTIQCQVDSQVTMMFWYRQQPGQSLTLIATANQGSEATYESGFVIDKFPISRPNLTFSTLTVSNMSPEDSSIYLCSVRRRGQGAAEKLFFGSGTQLSVL.

The chain uses TRBV7-9 and TRBJ2-5, with 8 positions matching TRBD1. J was trimmed by 4 bases and V by 5 bases; bases with no gene match: 9. Germline V lookup: CDR1 SEHNR, CDR2 FQNEAQ (reference sequence). The CDR3 has 15 amino acids. The CDR3 loop reads CASSIGQGRGETQYF. CDR3 sequence (DNA): TGTGCCAGCAGCATCGGACAGGGCCGGGGAGAGACCCAGTACTTC.

The chain links TRBV6-1 to TRBJ1-1; maybe TRBD1 (5 bases). Trimming took 4 bases from V and 9 from J, leaving 15 bases between them. CDR3 length: 13 amino acids. Germline CDR1 and CDR2: MNHNS and SASEGT. This CDR3 is CASSVSKGAKAFF. The CDR3 DNA reads as TGTGCCAGCAGTGTATCGAAAGGGGCTAAAGCTTTCTTT.